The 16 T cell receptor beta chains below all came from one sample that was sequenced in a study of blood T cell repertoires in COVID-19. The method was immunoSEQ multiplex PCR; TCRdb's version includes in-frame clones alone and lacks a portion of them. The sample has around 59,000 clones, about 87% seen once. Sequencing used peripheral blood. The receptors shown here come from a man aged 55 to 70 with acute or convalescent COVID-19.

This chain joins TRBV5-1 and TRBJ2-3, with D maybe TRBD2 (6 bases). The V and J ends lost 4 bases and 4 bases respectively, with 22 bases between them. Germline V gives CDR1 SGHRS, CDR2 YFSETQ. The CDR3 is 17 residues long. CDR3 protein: CASSPLKTSSWADTQYF. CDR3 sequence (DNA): TGCGCCAGCAGCCCCTTAAAGACTAGTTCCTGGGCAGATACGCAGTATTTT.

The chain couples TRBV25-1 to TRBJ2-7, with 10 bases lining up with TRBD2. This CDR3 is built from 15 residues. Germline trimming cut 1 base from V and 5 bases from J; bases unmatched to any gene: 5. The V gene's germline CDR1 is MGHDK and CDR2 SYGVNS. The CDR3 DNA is TGTGCCAGCAGTGAATTAAGCGGGAGGGCCGACGAGCAGTACTTC. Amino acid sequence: CASSELSGRADEQYF.

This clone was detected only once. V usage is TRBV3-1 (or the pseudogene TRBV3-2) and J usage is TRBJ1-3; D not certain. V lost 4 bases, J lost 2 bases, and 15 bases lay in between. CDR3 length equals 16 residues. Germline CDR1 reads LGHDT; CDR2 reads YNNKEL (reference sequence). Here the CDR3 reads CASSPRQVRTGNTIYF. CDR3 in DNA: TGTGCCAGCAGCCCCCGTCAGGTCAGGACTGGAAACACCATATATTTT.

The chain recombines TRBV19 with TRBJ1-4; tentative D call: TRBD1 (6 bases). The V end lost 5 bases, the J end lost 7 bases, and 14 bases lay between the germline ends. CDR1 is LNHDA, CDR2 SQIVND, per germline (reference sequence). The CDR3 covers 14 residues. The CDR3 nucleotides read TGTGCCAGTAGTCTGGACAAACAGGGTGAAAAACTGTTTTTT. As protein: CASSLDKQGEKLFF.

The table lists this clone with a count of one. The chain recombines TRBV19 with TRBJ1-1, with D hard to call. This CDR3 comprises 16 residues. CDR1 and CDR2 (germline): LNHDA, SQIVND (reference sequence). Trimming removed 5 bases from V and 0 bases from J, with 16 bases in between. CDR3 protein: CASSSSGLGLNTEAFF. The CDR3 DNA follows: TGTGCCAGTAGTTCGAGCGGGTTGGGCCTGAACACTGAAGCTTTCTTT. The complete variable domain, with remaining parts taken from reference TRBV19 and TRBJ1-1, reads DGGITQSPKYLFRKEGQNVTLSCEQNLNHDAMYWYRQDPGQGLRLIYYSQIVNDFQKGDIAEGYSVSREKKESFPLTVTSAQKNPTAFYLCASSSSGLGLNTEAFFGQGTRLTVV.

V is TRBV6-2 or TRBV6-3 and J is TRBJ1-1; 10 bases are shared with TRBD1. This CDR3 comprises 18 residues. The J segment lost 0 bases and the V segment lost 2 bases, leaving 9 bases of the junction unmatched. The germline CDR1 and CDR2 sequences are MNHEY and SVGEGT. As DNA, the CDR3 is TGTGCCAGCAGTTACCGTCCGGGACAGGGGTCCATGAACACTGAAGCTTTCTTT. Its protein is CASSYRPGQGSMNTEAFF.

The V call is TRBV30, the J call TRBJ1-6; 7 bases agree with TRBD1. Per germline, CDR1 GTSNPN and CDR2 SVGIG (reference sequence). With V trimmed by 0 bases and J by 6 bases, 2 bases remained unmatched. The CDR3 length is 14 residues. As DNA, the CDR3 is TGTGCCTGGAGTGTTGGGGACAGTAATTCACCCCTCCACTTT. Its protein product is CAWSVGDSNSPLHF.

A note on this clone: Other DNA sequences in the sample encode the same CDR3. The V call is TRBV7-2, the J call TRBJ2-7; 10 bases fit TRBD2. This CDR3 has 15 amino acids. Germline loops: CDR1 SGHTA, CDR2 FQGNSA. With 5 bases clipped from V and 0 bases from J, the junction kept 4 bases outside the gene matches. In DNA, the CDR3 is TGTGCCAGCAGCCGGCTAGCGGGAGACTCCTACGAGCAGTACTTC. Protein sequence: CASSRLAGDSYEQYF.

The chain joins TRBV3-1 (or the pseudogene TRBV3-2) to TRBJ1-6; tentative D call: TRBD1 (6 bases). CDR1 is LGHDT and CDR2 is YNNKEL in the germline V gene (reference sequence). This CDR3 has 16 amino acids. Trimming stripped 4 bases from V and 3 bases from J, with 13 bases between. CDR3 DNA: TGTGCCAGCAGCCTCCACGGACAGAGCTATAATTCACCCCTCCACTTT. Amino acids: CASSLHGQSYNSPLHF.

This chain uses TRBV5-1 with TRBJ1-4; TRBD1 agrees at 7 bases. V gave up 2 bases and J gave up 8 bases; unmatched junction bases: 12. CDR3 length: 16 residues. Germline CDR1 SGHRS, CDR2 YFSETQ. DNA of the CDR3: TGCGCCAGCAGCTTCAGCCCAGGACAGGCGAACGAAAAACTGTTTTTT. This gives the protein CASSFSPGQANEKLFF.

The CDR3, as DNA: TGTGCCAGCAGTGAATGGACAGGGGGGGGAACTGAAGCTTTCTTT. This gives the protein CASSEWTGGGTEAFF. The gene calls are TRBV6-1 and TRBJ1-1; 10 bases are shared with TRBD1. The germline V gene has CDR1 MNHNS and CDR2 SASEGT. The ends lost 2 bases at V and 5 bases at J; junction bases unmatched: 5. This CDR3 has 15 amino acids.

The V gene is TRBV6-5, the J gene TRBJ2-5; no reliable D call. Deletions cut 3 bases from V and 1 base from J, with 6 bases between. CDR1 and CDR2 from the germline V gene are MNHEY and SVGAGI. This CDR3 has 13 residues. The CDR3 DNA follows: TGTGCCAGCAGTTATTACAGCCAAGAGACCCAGTACTTC. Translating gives CASSYYSQETQYF.

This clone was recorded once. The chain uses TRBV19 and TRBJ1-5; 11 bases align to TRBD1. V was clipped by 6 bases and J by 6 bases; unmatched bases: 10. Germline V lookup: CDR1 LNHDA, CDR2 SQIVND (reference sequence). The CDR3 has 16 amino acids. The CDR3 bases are TGTGCCAGTAGCACTCCTCCGGGACAGGGGGTTCAGCCCCAGCATTTT. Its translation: CASSTPPGQGVQPQHF.

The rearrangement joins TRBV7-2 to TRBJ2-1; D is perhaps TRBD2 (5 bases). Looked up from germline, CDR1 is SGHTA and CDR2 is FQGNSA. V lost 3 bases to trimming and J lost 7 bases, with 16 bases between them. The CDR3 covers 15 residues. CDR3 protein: CASSLVALRRNEQFF. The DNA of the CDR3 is TGTGCCAGCAGCTTGGTCGCCCTCAGGAGGAATGAGCAGTTCTTC.

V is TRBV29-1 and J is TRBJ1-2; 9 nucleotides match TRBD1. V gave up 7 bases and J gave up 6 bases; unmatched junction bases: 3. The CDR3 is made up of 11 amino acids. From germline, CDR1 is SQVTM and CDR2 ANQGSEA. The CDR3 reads CSADRGDGYTF. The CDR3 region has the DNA TGCAGCGCGGACAGGGGAGATGGCTACACCTTC.

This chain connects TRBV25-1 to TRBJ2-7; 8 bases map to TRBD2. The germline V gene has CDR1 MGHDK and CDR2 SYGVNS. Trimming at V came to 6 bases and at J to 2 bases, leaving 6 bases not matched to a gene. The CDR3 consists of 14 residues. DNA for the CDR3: TGTGCCAGCAGAAAAGCGGGAGATCCCTACGAGCAGTACTTC. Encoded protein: CASRKAGDPYEQYF.